Each of the 22 T cell receptor beta chains below was sequenced from the same sample in a study of T cells after yellow fever vaccination. TCRdb reprocessed the 5' RACE reads via MiXCR and lists one record per CDR3 protein. The sample lists about 320,000 distinct CDR3 sequences, about 10% seen once, with about 3% in the top ten. Sequenced here: CD4+ T cells sorted from PBMCs, sampled 45 days after the yellow fever booster vaccination. Receptor source: a man aged 18 to 30 who received the YFV17D yellow fever vaccine.

This clonotype appeared many times. The V gene is TRBV11-2, the J gene TRBJ2-7, with TRBD1 identical over 10 bases. Per the germline V gene, CDR1 is SGHAT and CDR2 is FQNNGV. V was pared by 6 bases and J by 5 bases, with 10 bases of the junction left unmatched. The CDR3 consists of 15 residues. The CDR3 is CASSRWTGGSNEQYV. DNA for the CDR3: TGTGCCAGCAGTCGTTGGACAGGGGGTTCCAACGAGCAGTACGTC.

This clonotype was found many times. The chain combines TRBV5-1 with TRBJ2-1; 8 nucleotides agree with TRBD1. With 4 bases clipped from V and 7 bases from J, the junction kept 4 bases outside the gene matches. This CDR3 is built from 13 residues. The germline CDR1 and CDR2 sequences are SGHRS and YFSETQ. DNA for the CDR3: TGCGCCAGCAGCACCGACAGGGGTAATGAGCAGTTCTTC. Translating gives CASSTDRGNEQFF.

This clonotype appeared a few times. The rearrangement uses TRBV3-1 and TRBJ2-5, with 12 bases aligning to TRBD2. The length of the CDR3 is 19 residues. V shed 2 bases and J 2 bases; nucleotides not matched to a gene: 12. Per germline, CDR1 LGHDT and CDR2 YNNKEL (reference sequence). In DNA, the CDR3 is TGTGCCAGCAGCCAAAGAGCGCGAGGACTAGCGGGGAGACAAGAGACCCAGTACTTC. As protein: CASSQRARGLAGRQETQYF.

The chain employs TRBV6-5 and TRBJ2-7; no firm D call. The V and J ends lost 8 bases and 2 bases respectively, with 16 bases between them. Germline-derived CDR1 and CDR2 are MNHEY and SVGAGI. The CDR3 sequence is 14 residues long. For the CDR3, the DNA is TGTGCCAGCCAACCAAGACGGCAGACCTACGAGCAGTACTTC. Residues: CASQPRRQTYEQYF.

This clonotype has just a few counts. This chain uses TRBV5-1 with TRBJ2-3; 7 bases fit TRBD1. Germline V CDR1 and CDR2: SGHRS, YFSETQ. The CDR3 has 14 amino acids. Trimming removed 6 bases from V and 1 base from J; junction bases left unmatched: 5. The DNA of the CDR3 is TGCGCCAGCAATCGACAGGGCCGCACAGATACGCAGTATTTT. It codes for CASNRQGRTDTQYF.

This clonotype was counted many times. The chain uses TRBV10-3 and TRBJ2-2, with a possible D match to TRBD1 (6 bases). CDR3 length: 15 amino acids. Germline V gene lookup returns CDR1 ENHRY and CDR2 SYGVKD. Deletions cut 3 bases from V and 1 base from J, with 9 bases between. CDR3: CAISDRRGNTGELFF. CDR3 nucleotide sequence: TGTGCCATCAGTGACCGCAGGGGGAACACCGGGGAGCTGTTTTTT.

This clonotype has just a few counts. CDR3 amino acids: CASSQEGILAADTQYF. For the CDR3, the DNA is TGTGCCAGCAGCCAAGAAGGCATCTTAGCGGCAGATACGCAGTATTTT. The rearrangement links TRBV4-2 to TRBJ2-3; perhaps TRBD2 as D (6 bases). The germline gives CDR1 LGHNA, CDR2 YNFKEQ. The CDR3 has 16 residues. The V end was cut by 0 bases, the J end by 4 bases, with 14 bases between.

The chain couples TRBV7-9 to TRBJ2-3, with D unclear. This CDR3 is built from 13 residues. In germline, CDR1 is SEHNR, CDR2 FQNEAQ (reference sequence). Deletions cut 7 bases from V and 2 bases from J, with 10 bases between. CDR3 DNA: TGTGCCAGCACCGGACGGAACACAGATACGCAGTATTTT. Protein product: CASTGRNTDTQYF.

This clonotype was seen repeatedly, ten times or more. This chain joins TRBV27 and TRBJ2-3; D is undetermined. Germline loops: CDR1 MNHEY, CDR2 SMNVEV (reference sequence). V was cut by 6 bases and J by 2 bases, with 15 bases left in between. The CDR3 is 15 amino acids. For the CDR3, the DNA is TGTGCCAGCAGACAGTCGACACTTCTCACAGATACGCAGTATTTT. Amino acid sequence: CASRQSTLLTDTQYF.

The chain joins TRBV20-1 to TRBJ2-7; the match to TRBD2 covers 8 bases. CDR1 is DFQATT, CDR2 SNEGSKA, per germline (reference sequence). V lost 4 bases, J lost 4 bases, and 9 bases stayed unmatched. The CDR3 is 14 residues long. CDR3 nucleotides: TGCAGTGCTACCGGGGGGGACACACCGTACGAGCAGTACTTC. Translated, it gives CSATGGDTPYEQYF.

The chain links TRBV11-2 to TRBJ2-1; maybe TRBD1 (5 bases). The V end lost 8 bases, the J end lost 3 bases, and 5 bases lay between the germline ends. CDR3 length equals 11 residues. CDR1 is SGHAT and CDR2 is FQNNGV in the germline V gene. The CDR3, as DNA: TGTGCCAGCGACAGCTACAATGAGCAGTTCTTC. Protein sequence: CASDSYNEQFF.

This clonotype came up many times. V and J are TRBV6-2 or TRBV6-3 and TRBJ2-1; 8 nucleotides match TRBD1. Germline trimming cut 4 bases from V and 5 bases from J; bases unmatched to any gene: 7. The CDR3 extends over 15 amino acids. Germline values: CDR1 MNHEY, CDR2 SVGEGT. CDR3 coding DNA: TGTGCCAGCAGTTCGGGACAGGCCCCTGACAATGAGCAGTTCTTC. Translating gives CASSSGQAPDNEQFF.

This clonotype has at least ten counts. This chain joins TRBV4-2 and TRBJ1-1, with TRBD1 identical over 8 bases. V shed 5 bases, J shed 4 bases, and the junction held 6 bases outside the gene matches. This CDR3 spans 14 amino acids. CDR1 and CDR2 (germline): LGHNA, YNFKEQ. The CDR3: CASSDRGAGTEAFF. The CDR3 region has the DNA TGTGCCAGCAGCGACAGGGGAGCCGGCACTGAAGCTTTCTTT.

This clonotype came up many times. The rearrangement uses TRBV20-1 and TRBJ1-2; D gene uncertain. V gave up 3 bases and J gave up 4 bases, with 9 bases separating them. The CDR3 sequence is 12 residues long. In germline, CDR1 is DFQATT, CDR2 SNEGSKA (reference sequence). The CDR3 sequence is CSASRAGYGYTF. As DNA, the CDR3 is TGCAGTGCTAGTAGGGCAGGCTATGGCTACACCTTC.

This chain connects TRBV4-1 to TRBJ1-5; D gene uncertain. The CDR3 contains 16 residues. Between the trimmed V and J ends, which lost 1 base and 6 bases, there was a span of 16 bases. Germline V CDR1 and CDR2: MGHRA, YSYEKL. The CDR3 here is CASSQGRGQVRQPQHF. CDR3 sequence (DNA): TGCGCCAGCAGCCAAGGCCGAGGGCAGGTTCGTCAGCCCCAGCATTTT.

This clonotype occurred many times. This rearrangement joins TRBV5-1 to TRBJ1-3; TRBD1 matches 8 bases. CDR3 size: 14 residues. CDR1 and CDR2 from the germline V gene are SGHRS and YFSETQ. Germline trimming cut 3 bases from V and 4 bases from J; bases unmatched to any gene: 3. CDR3 sequence (DNA): TGCGCCAGCAGCTACGGGACAGGAGGAAACACCATATATTTT. This sequence encodes CASSYGTGGNTIYF. The full variable domain, rest sourced from reference TRBV5-1 and TRBJ1-3, is KAGVTQTPRYLIKTRGQQVTLSCSPISGHRSVSWYQQTPGQGLQFLFEYFSETQRNKGNFPGRFSGRQFSNSRSEMNVSTLELGDSALYLCASSYGTGGNTIYFGEGSWLTVV.

This clonotype was counted only a few times. The rearrangement joins TRBV24-1 to TRBJ2-1, with D perhaps matching TRBD1 or TRBD2 (6 bases each). Between the trimmed V and J ends, which lost 9 bases and 0 bases, there was a span of 11 bases. The CDR3 covers 14 residues. The germline V gene has CDR1 KGHDR and CDR2 SFDVKD. CDR3 in DNA: TGTGCCACCGGCGAGGGGGGCTCCTACAATGAGCAGTTCTTC. This gives the protein CATGEGGSYNEQFF.

This clonotype was detected many times. CDR3 loop: CASSDRLNQPQHF. The DNA for the CDR3 is TGTGCCAGCAGTGACCGATTAAATCAGCCCCAGCATTTT. The chain employs TRBV12-3 or TRBV12-4 and TRBJ1-5; D not certain. V lost 5 bases, J lost 4 bases, and 9 bases lay in between. The CDR3 has 13 residues.

This clonotype was picked up many times. The chain links TRBV6-2 or TRBV6-3 to TRBJ2-5; 12 positions match TRBD2. Losses at the gene ends were 4 bases for V and 1 base for J; bases not matched to a gene: 10. CDR1 MNHEY and CDR2 SVGEGT come from the germline V gene. CDR3 length: 18 amino acids. The DNA for the CDR3 is TGTGCCAGCAGTTCTCACACGGGACTAGCGGGTCTCCAAGAGACCCAGTACTTC. As protein: CASSSHTGLAGLQETQYF.

This clonotype has just a few counts. The V call is TRBV20-1, the J call TRBJ2-1; D perhaps matches TRBD2 (5 bases). CDR1 and CDR2 (germline): DFQATT, SNEGSKA (reference sequence). The CDR3 is 14 amino acids. The germline V and J ends were trimmed by 6 bases and 0 bases, with 12 bases remaining between them. The CDR3 DNA sequence: TGCAGTGCCACTAGTGGGAGCTCCTACAATGAGCAGTTCTTC. Protein: CSATSGSSYNEQFF.

This clonotype was seen at least ten times. The chain recombines TRBV6-5 with TRBJ1-2, with D possibly being TRBD1 (5 bases). This CDR3 comprises 12 residues. The germline CDR1 and CDR2 sequences are MNHEY and SVGAGI. Trimming took 8 bases from V and 6 from J, leaving 13 bases between them. This chain's CDR3 is CASGPKGNGYTF. The DNA for the CDR3 is TGTGCCAGCGGTCCTAAGGGGAATGGCTACACCTTC.

The rearrangement uses TRBV4-2 and TRBJ2-2; no clear D. Per the germline V gene, CDR1 is LGHNA and CDR2 is YNFKEQ. Trimming shortened V by 0 bases and J by 1 base, and 12 bases separated the two germline ends. The CDR3 consists of 17 residues. CDR3 loop: CASSQEPSTVNTGELFF. In nucleotides, the CDR3 is TGTGCCAGCAGCCAAGAACCCTCTACTGTGAACACCGGGGAGCTGTTTTTT.